This T cell receptor (beta chain) was captured in a study of stem cell transplantation in POMP-related autoinflammatory disease. Study details: Impaired MHC class I-dependent CD8+ differentiation was hypothesized from defective thymoproteasomes. DNA chimerism showed 100% graft donor engraftment of neutrophils and platelets through one year. Findings of the study overall: Unique TRB V-J gene pairings were limited in number in patients with PRAID.

Comments on this clone: Its antigen remains unidentified.

Clones were sequenced by immunoSEQ multiplex PCR, and TCRdb holds only the in-frame ones, with some missing. Of about 9,900 clones in the sample, more than 75% were seen once. CDR3 length equals 15 residues. Germline values: CDR1 KGHDR, CDR2 SFDVKD. Trimming pared 3 bases from V and 1 base from J, leaving 12 bases between. J is TRBJ2-7 and V is TRBV24-1; D perhaps matches TRBD2 (5 bases). The clonotype comes from a human patient with POMP-related autoinflammation and immune dysregulation (PRAID). Some T cells may have come from the graft donor. This sample comprised CD4+ T cells from PBMCs, obtained after stem cell transplantation. The CDR3 sequence is CATSDPLGGSYEQYF. In nucleotides, the CDR3 is TGTGCCACCAGTGATCCCCTAGGAGGATCCTACGAGCAGTACTTC.